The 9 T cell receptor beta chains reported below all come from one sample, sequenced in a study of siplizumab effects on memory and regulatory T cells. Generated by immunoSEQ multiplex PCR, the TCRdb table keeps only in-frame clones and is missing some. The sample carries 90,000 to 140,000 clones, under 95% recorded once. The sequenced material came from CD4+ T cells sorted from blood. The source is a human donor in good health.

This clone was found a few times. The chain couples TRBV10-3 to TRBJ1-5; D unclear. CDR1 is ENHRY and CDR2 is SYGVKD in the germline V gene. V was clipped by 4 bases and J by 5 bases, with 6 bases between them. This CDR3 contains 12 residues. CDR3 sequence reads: CAISGPDQPQHF. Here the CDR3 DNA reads TGTGCCATCAGTGGGCCCGATCAGCCCCAGCATTTT.

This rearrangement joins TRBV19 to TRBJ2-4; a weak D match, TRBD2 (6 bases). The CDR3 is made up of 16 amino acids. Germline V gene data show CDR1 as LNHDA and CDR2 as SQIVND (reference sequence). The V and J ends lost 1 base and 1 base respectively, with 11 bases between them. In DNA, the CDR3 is TGTGCCAGTAGTATAGCCTCAGGGAGGGCCAAAAACATTCAGTACTTC. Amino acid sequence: CASSIASGRAKNIQYF.

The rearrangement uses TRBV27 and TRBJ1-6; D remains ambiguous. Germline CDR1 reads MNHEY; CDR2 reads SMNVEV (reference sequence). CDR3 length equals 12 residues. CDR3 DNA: TGTACCCCCGAGAATCTGGGTTCACCCCTCCACTTT. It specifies CTPENLGSPLHF.

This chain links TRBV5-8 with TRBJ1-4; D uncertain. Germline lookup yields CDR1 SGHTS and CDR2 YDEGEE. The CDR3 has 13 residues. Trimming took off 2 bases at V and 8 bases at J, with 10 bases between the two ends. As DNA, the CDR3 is TGTGCCAGCAGCTTATCGGTAGGGGAAAAACTGTTTTTT. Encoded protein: CASSLSVGEKLFF.

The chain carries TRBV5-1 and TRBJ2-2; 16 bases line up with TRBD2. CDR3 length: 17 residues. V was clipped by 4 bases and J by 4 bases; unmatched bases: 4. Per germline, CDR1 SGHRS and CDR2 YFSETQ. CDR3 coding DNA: TGCGCCAGCAGCACAGGGACTAGCGGGAGGGCCACCGGGGAGCTGTTTTTT. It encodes CASSTGTSGRATGELFF.

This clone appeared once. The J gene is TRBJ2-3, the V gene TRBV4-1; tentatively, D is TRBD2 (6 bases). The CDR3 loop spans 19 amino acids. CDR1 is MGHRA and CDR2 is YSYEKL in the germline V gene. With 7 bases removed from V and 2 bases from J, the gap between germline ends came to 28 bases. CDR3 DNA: TGCGCCAGCAAAAAAAGGGTAGGGTCCCCCGGGGGAGACACAGATACGCAGTATTTT. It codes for CASKKRVGSPGGDTDTQYF.

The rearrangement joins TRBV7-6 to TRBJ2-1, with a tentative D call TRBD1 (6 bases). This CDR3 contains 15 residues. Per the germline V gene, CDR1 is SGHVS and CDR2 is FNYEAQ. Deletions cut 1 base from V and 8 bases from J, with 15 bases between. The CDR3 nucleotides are TGTGCCAGCAGCTTAGGGACAGCACCTCTCGATGAGCAGTTCTTC. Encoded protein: CASSLGTAPLDEQFF.

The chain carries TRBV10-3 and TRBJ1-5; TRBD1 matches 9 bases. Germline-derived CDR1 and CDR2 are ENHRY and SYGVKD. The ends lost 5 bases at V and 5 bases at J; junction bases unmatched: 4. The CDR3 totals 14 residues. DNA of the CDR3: TGTGCCATCAGTCGGACAGGGGACGATCAGCCCCAGCATTTT. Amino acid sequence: CAISRTGDDQPQHF.

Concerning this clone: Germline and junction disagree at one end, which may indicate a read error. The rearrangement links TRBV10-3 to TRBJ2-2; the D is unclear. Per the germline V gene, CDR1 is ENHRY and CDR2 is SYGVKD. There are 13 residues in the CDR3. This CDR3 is CAIGDGNTGELFF. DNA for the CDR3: TGTGCCATCGGTGACGGGAACACCGGGGAGCTGTTTTTT.